A selection of T cell receptor beta chains follows, all from one sample in a study of cytomegalovirus exposure and HLA in healthy donors. TCRdb keeps only in-frame clones here, not all; method: immunoSEQ multiplex PCR. The sample yields about 150,000 clones, approximately 80% seen once. Sequenced: PBMCs. The source of these receptors is a man aged 35 to 55 in good health and CMV-seropositive. Both conserved end residues are part of each CDR3. Fields, in order: clone size, J gene, V gene, CDR3 protein. Not every row has a clone size; where given, it reads once, few, many or a size class.

abundance: -
j_gene: TRBJ2-2
v_gene: TRBV6-1
CDR3aa: CASIFGTGTAGELFF

abundance: -
j_gene: TRBJ2-5
v_gene: TRBV6-1
CDR3aa: CASSEIDAGEAGETQYF

abundance: few
j_gene: TRBJ2-1
v_gene: TRBV19
CDR3aa: CASSRAGITNNEQFF

abundance: -
j_gene: TRBJ1-4
v_gene: TRBV4-3
CDR3aa: CASSSQARNEKLFF

abundance: -
j_gene: TRBJ2-7
v_gene: TRBV7-2
CDR3aa: CASSPRVVSGEQYF

abundance: -
j_gene: TRBJ1-2
v_gene: TRBV29-1
CDR3aa: CSVGGSHYGYTF

abundance: -
j_gene: TRBJ1-1
v_gene: TRBV2
CDR3aa: CASTQGPTEAFF

abundance: -
j_gene: TRBJ2-1
v_gene: TRBV27
CDR3aa: CASSLRAGGWNEQFF

abundance: -
j_gene: TRBJ2-7
v_gene: TRBV6-1
CDR3aa: CASFQVNYEQYF

abundance: -
j_gene: TRBJ2-3
v_gene: TRBV6-5
CDR3aa: CASSYAGKTDTQYF

abundance: -
j_gene: TRBJ2-1
v_gene: TRBV15
CDR3aa: CATSIAGAYNEQFF

abundance: -
j_gene: TRBJ1-2
v_gene: TRBV15
CDR3aa: CATSSFRGKNYGYTF

abundance: -
j_gene: TRBJ1-5
v_gene: TRBV28
CDR3aa: CASSLPSGGWNQPQHF

abundance: -
j_gene: TRBJ2-1
v_gene: TRBV4-3
CDR3aa: CASSQDRRDLYNEQFF

abundance: -
j_gene: TRBJ2-7
v_gene: TRBV4-1
CDR3aa: CASSRVDRGDYEQYF

abundance: -
j_gene: TRBJ2-6
v_gene: TRBV7-2
CDR3aa: CASSSAGSGANVLTF

abundance: -
j_gene: TRBJ2-7
v_gene: TRBV11-2
CDR3aa: CASSPAASGVLYEQYF

abundance: -
j_gene: TRBJ1-5
v_gene: TRBV19
CDR3aa: CASSMGGDQPQHF

abundance: -
j_gene: TRBJ1-1
v_gene: TRBV2
CDR3aa: CASSLQGIPNTEAFF

abundance: -
j_gene: TRBJ2-3
v_gene: TRBV18
CDR3aa: CATSGSSTDTQYF

abundance: -
j_gene: TRBJ2-1
v_gene: TRBV6-1
CDR3aa: CASSPGQGTINEQFF

abundance: -
j_gene: TRBJ2-7
v_gene: TRBV5-1
CDR3aa: CASSLAGTAYEQYF

abundance: few
j_gene: TRBJ2-2
v_gene: TRBV7-8
CDR3aa: CASCAGLRVAGELFF

abundance: -
j_gene: TRBJ1-5
v_gene: TRBV18
CDR3aa: CASSGGMLDQPQHF

abundance: few
j_gene: TRBJ2-1
v_gene: TRBV15
CDR3aa: CATSRSGRGGDGNEQFF

abundance: once
j_gene: TRBJ1-6
v_gene: TRBV28
CDR3aa: CASRAGQGGNSPLHF

abundance: -
j_gene: TRBJ1-2
v_gene: TRBV7-9
CDR3aa: CASSFPGLLYGYTF

abundance: -
j_gene: TRBJ2-2
v_gene: TRBV29-1
CDR3aa: CSVDGGARSPGELFF

abundance: -
j_gene: TRBJ2-5
v_gene: TRBV5-1
CDR3aa: CASHSATGGLETQYF

abundance: -
j_gene: TRBJ1-1
v_gene: TRBV5-1
CDR3aa: CASSVGTGDTEAFF

abundance: -
j_gene: TRBJ1-1
v_gene: TRBV18
CDR3aa: CASSHSRTAWGNTEAFF